Listed below are T cell receptor beta chains from one sample, sequenced in a study of T cell responses to AZD1222 COVID-19 vaccine. Libraries were prepared by immunoSEQ multiplex PCR; TCRdb keeps only in-frame clonotypes and omits some of them. This table has roughly 80,000 clones, around 90% appearing once. Sequenced material: peripheral blood, taken on day 0 of MenACWY control vaccination. The receptors were gathered from an adult in good health. CDR3s include the opening cysteine and the closing phenylalanine or tryptophan. The order of the fields is V gene, D gene, clone size, J gene, CDR3 protein, CDR3 DNA. A D gene is named only where the DNA matches it firmly. Rows may omit the clone size; those that give it use once, few, many or a size class.

>TRBV4-3|.|few|TRBJ2-7
CASSQVRQGRYEQYF
TGCGCCAGCAGCCAAGTTCGGCAGGGGAGGTACGAGCAGTACTTC
>TRBV7-2|.|once|TRBJ1-2
CASSLAQGYTF
TGTGCCAGCAGCTTAGCGCAGGGCTACACCTTC
>TRBV20-1|.|.|TRBJ1-2
CSAPRSYGYTF
TGCAGTGCCCCGAGAAGCTATGGCTACACCTTC
>TRBV30|TRBD1|.|TRBJ1-2
CAWSVGWAGGGYTF
TGTGCCTGGAGTGTAGGGTGGGCAGGGGGTGGCTACACCTTC
>TRBV3-1/TRBV3-2|.|.|TRBJ1-1
CATTGLNTEAFF
TGTGCCACTACAGGGTTGAACACTGAAGCTTTCTTT
>TRBV24-1|TRBD1|.|TRBJ2-3
CATSGGQSTDTQYF
TGTGCCACCAGTGGGGGACAGAGCACAGATACGCAGTATTTT
>TRBV19|TRBD1|.|TRBJ1-1
CASSRQGLNTEAFF
TGTGCCAGTAGTAGACAGGGGCTGAACACTGAAGCTTTCTTT
>TRBV28|TRBD1|.|TRBJ1-2
CASSSPGGRGGYTF
TGTGCCAGCAGTTCGCCAGGGGGTCGGGGTGGCTACACCTTC
>TRBV7-9|.|few|TRBJ1-3
CAFIEGSSGNTIYF
TGTGCCTTTATTGAGGGGAGCTCTGGAAACACCATATATTTT
>TRBV4-3|.|.|TRBJ1-6
CASSQDTSNSPLHF
TGCGCCAGCAGCCAAGACACGAGTAATTCACCCCTCCACTTT
>TRBV28|.|.|TRBJ1-5
CASTGRSDQPQHF
TGTGCCAGCACGGGGAGGAGCGATCAGCCCCAGCATTTT
>TRBV6-5|.|.|TRBJ1-3
CASSYSGLSGGNTIYF
TGTGCCAGCAGTTACTCGGGTCTTAGCGGGGGAAACACCATATATTTT
>TRBV7-6|.|.|TRBJ2-5
CASSLASGMWETQYF
TGTGCCAGCAGCTTAGCGAGTGGAATGTGGGAGACCCAGTACTTC
>TRBV18|.|.|TRBJ2-2
CASSAWAGTNTGELFF
TGTGCCAGCTCAGCATGGGCGGGGACGAACACCGGGGAGCTGTTTTTT
>TRBV2|TRBD1|.|TRBJ1-2
CASSETGTYGYTF
TGTGCCAGCAGTGAGACAGGGACCTATGGCTACACCTTC
>TRBV5-1|.|.|TRBJ2-1
CASSLYQSYNEQFF
TGCGCCAGCAGCTTGTACCAATCTTACAATGAGCAGTTCTTC
>TRBV6-2/TRBV6-3|.|.|TRBJ2-4
CASSPLYGQAYIQYF
TGTGCCAGCAGTCCGTTATATGGCCAAGCATACATTCAGTACTTC
>TRBV9|TRBD2|.|TRBJ2-1
CASSVAPGRDEQFF
TGTGCCAGCAGCGTAGCTCCCGGGAGGGATGAGCAGTTCTTC
>TRBV3-1/TRBV3-2|.|.|TRBJ1-6
CASSQVLSPLHF
TGTGCCAGCAGCCAAGTCCTGTCACCCCTCCACTTT
>TRBV4-2|TRBD2|.|TRBJ2-3
CASSQEGLPPLADTQYF
TGTGCCAGCAGCCAAGAGGGACTACCACCTCTCGCAGATACGCAGTATTTT
>TRBV4-1|.|.|TRBJ2-2
CASSQAPGGGNTGELFF
TGCGCCAGCAGCCAAGCCCCGGGCGGGGGCAACACCGGGGAGCTGTTTTTT
>TRBV29-1|TRBD1|.|TRBJ2-5
CSARQGAGGETQYF
TGCAGCGCCCGACAGGGTGCAGGGGGAGAGACCCAGTACTTC
>TRBV4-3|TRBD2|.|TRBJ2-1
CASSQASGDYNEQFF
TGCGCCAGCTCCCAGGCTAGCGGGGACTACAATGAGCAGTTCTTC
>TRBV18|TRBD1|.|TRBJ2-4
CASSDSQGAYIQYF
TGTGCCAGCTCAGATTCACAGGGGGCGTACATTCAGTACTTC